This is a list of T cell receptor beta chains from one sample in a study of T cells in Graves' hyperthyroidism and ophthalmopathy. TCRdb reanalysed the multiplex PCR reads using MiXCR and keeps one entry per CDR3 protein. The table has hundreds of thousands of distinct CDR3 sequences, less than 25% seen once; the top ten hold 11%. Sequenced input: blood. These receptors came from a woman aged 25 to 39 with Graves' ophthalmopathy. Each CDR3 is given with its conserved first and last residue. The order of the fields is J gene, V gene, clone size, D gene, CDR3 DNA, CDR3 protein. A D gene is named only where the DNA matches it firmly. Size tells how often a clone was seen (once, few, many) or the class of an expanded clone, and some rows leave it out.

J: TRBJ1-1
V: TRBV6-2/TRBV6-3
size: many
D: .
DNA: TGTGCCAGCATTCCAGGAGGACACGGGGTGGCTTTCTTT
CDR3: CASIPGGHGVAFF

J: TRBJ1-5
V: TRBV6-1
size: many
D: .
DNA: TGTGCCAGCAGGGCCGATCAGCCCCAGCATTTT
CDR3: CASRADQPQHF

J: TRBJ2-5
V: TRBV7-2
size: .
D: .
DNA: TGTGCCAGCAGCTTAGGGTCCTTTGGGGAGACCCAGTACTTC
CDR3: CASSLGSFGETQYF

J: TRBJ1-2
V: TRBV9
size: few
D: .
DNA: TGTGCCAGCAGCTCCAGTAGGGGCGGTGGCTACACCTTC
CDR3: CASSSSRGGGYTF

J: TRBJ2-7
V: TRBV20-1
size: many
D: .
DNA: TGCAGTGCTAGGGGTCCAATGGGGTCCTACGAGCAGTACTTC
CDR3: CSARGPMGSYEQYF

J: TRBJ1-5
V: TRBV12-3/TRBV12-4
size: many
D: TRBD1
DNA: TGTGCCAGCAGTTTGGGGGACAGGGGCGACAATCAGCCCCAGCATTTT
CDR3: CASSLGDRGDNQPQHF

J: TRBJ2-2
V: TRBV28
size: .
D: .
DNA: TGTGCCAGCACCACCCCCTACCGGGTCAAGGGATACACCGGGGAGCTGTTTTTT
CDR3: CASTTPYRVKGYTGELFF

J: TRBJ2-2
V: TRBV12-3/TRBV12-4
size: few
D: .
DNA: TGTGCCAGCAGAATCCAAGACCCCGGGGAGCTGTTTTTT
CDR3: CASRIQDPGELFF

J: TRBJ1-1
V: TRBV20-1
size: few
D: TRBD1
DNA: TGCAGTGCTTGCAAGGGGGCCGGCACTGAAGCTTTCTTT
CDR3: CSACKGAGTEAFF

J: TRBJ2-5
V: TRBV19
size: many
D: .
DNA: TGTGCCAGTTCCCCAAACCGGGGGGCCATTCAAGAGACCCAGTACTTC
CDR3: CASSPNRGAIQETQYF

J: TRBJ2-7
V: TRBV2
size: many
D: TRBD2
DNA: TGTGCCAGCAGTGAAGGGCTAGCGGGTCTTCTCTACGAGCAGTACTTC
CDR3: CASSEGLAGLLYEQYF

J: TRBJ2-5
V: TRBV7-2
size: .
D: .
DNA: TGTGCCAGCAGCCTCCTAAAGGTCGTGTACCAAGAGACCCAGTACTTC
CDR3: CASSLLKVVYQETQYF

J: TRBJ1-2
V: TRBV12-3/TRBV12-4
size: .
D: TRBD1
DNA: TGTGCCAGCAGTTTACTCCCCGGGACAGCCGCTAACTATGGCTACACCTTC
CDR3: CASSLLPGTAANYGYTF

J: TRBJ2-7
V: TRBV12-3/TRBV12-4
size: many
D: .
DNA: TGTGCCAGCAGAACGACAGAAACCTACGAGCAGTACTTC
CDR3: CASRTTETYEQYF

J: TRBJ2-5
V: TRBV6-5
size: many
D: TRBD2
DNA: TGTGCCAGCAGAAGACTAGCGGGGGATGAGACCCAGTACTTC
CDR3: CASRRLAGDETQYF

J: TRBJ2-7
V: TRBV5-1
size: many
D: TRBD2
DNA: TGCGCCAGCAGCACTAGCGGGGGCAGCTCCTACGAGCAGTACTTC
CDR3: CASSTSGGSSYEQYF

J: TRBJ2-7
V: TRBV7-9
size: many
D: TRBD1
DNA: TGTGCCAGCGCCCTTGGGACAGGAGCCTACGAGCAGTACTTC
CDR3: CASALGTGAYEQYF